These 27 T cell receptor delta chains originate from one sample sequenced in a study of γδ T cells in repeated Plasmodium falciparum infection. Vgamma9/Vdelta2+ and Vdelta2-negative gammadelta T cells were flow-sorted from PBMC for bulk sequencing. TCRdb re-called the multiplex PCR reads with CATT. The sample includes roughly 93,000 delta-chain clones, 0.75% to 1% seen only once; the top ten take approximately 10%. The sequenced material came from gamma-delta T cells from blood. The receptors originated from a pool of human donors (malaria-infected and uninfected, not separated).

This clone appeared a few times. It is likely a read error: a sequence one base away is far more abundant. The same CDR3 is also encoded by other DNA sequences in this sample. The V gene is TRDV2, the J gene TRDJ1; TRDD3 matches at 12 bases. The J gene is absent in TCRdb and was assigned here via DNA matching to germline. The length of the CDR3 is 22 residues. Germline V gene sequence: CDR1 GEAIGNYY, CDR2 EKD. The CDR3 nucleotides read TGTGCCTGTGACCCAGGCGCCCTTACTGGGGGATACCCGAGACCTTACACCGACAAACTCATCTTT. Amino acids: CACDPGALTGGYPRPYTDKLIF.

Comments on this clone: The protein in TCRdb stems from a much larger clone and differs at residue 14 from this DNA's translation, likely a read error; here the protein is translated from the DNA. The chain joins TRDV2 to TRDJ1; 13 positions match TRDD3. The J gene comes from matching the DNA to germline here; TCRdb lacks it. Germline CDR1 and CDR2: GEAIGNYY and EKD. The CDR3 length is 18 residues. Unmatched junction bases numbered 16, after V lost 3 bases and J lost 7 bases. The CDR3: CACDSGVLGDTLSGKLIF. The CDR3 DNA follows: TGTGCCTGTGACTCCGGGGTACTGGGGGATACGCTTTCCGGTAAACTCATCTTT.

This clone was counted a few times. The protein TCRdb gives is from a much larger clone and does not agree with this DNA's translation at residue 13, likely a read error; the protein shown here comes from the DNA. The chain uses TRDV2 and TRDJ3; TRDD3 aligns across 9 bases. TCRdb lists no J gene, so it was determined here by aligning the DNA to germline. CDR3 length equals 22 residues. In germline, CDR1 is GEAIGNYY, CDR2 EKD. The ends lost 0 bases at V and 0 bases at J; junction bases unmatched: 14. This chain's CDR3 is CACDTVIARGYEGSWDTRQMFF. DNA of the CDR3: TGTGCCTGTGACACCGTCATCGCAAGGGGATACGAGGGCTCCTGGGACACCCGACAGATGTTTTTC.

In regard to this clone: This likely stems from a read error, as it lies one base from a far larger clone. Other nucleotide sequences from this sample produce the same CDR3. The chain has TRDV2 and TRDJ1, with a possible D match to TRDD3 (5 bases). Since TCRdb gives no J gene, matching the DNA to germline was used here to assign it. The germline gives CDR1 GEAIGNYY, CDR2 EKD. V gave up 0 bases and J gave up 8 bases, with 21 bases separating them. This CDR3 is 16 amino acids long. The CDR3 DNA reads TGTGCCTGTGACACCGGGGTACGGGGGTGTGTCGACAAACTCATCTTT. Residues: CACDTGVRGCVDKLIF.

This clone was observed at least ten times. This likely reflects a read error, since a far larger clone is one base away. The same CDR3 is also encoded by other DNA sequences in this sample. The J gene is TRDJ1, the V gene TRDV2; 8 positions match TRDD3. This CDR3 has 19 amino acids. Germline CDR1 and CDR2: GEAIGNYY and EKD. This CDR3 reads CACDTGGWGYPSYTDKLIF. The CDR3 region has the DNA TGCGCCTGTGACACCGGGGGCTGGGGATACCCTTCGTACACCGATAAACTCATCTTT.

About this clone: The TCRdb protein, from a much larger clone, departs from this DNA's translation at residue 16, likely by read error; the protein shown derives from the DNA. The CDR3 bases are TGTGCTCTTGGGGAAGATCCGCCCCTTCCTCAGTTGTCCACCTGGAAACTCATCTTT. It specifies CALGEDPPLPQLSTWKLIF. The chain uses TRDV1 and TRDJ1; 7 positions match TRDD2. CDR3 length: 19 amino acids. Germline V gene sequence: CDR1 TSWWSYY, CDR2 QGS. Trimming cost V 2 bases and J 8 bases; bases outside gene matches: 23.

With respect to this clone: The protein TCRdb lists belongs to a much larger clone and differs from this DNA's translation at residue 14, which points to a read error; the protein shown is made from the DNA. The V segment is TRDV2, and no J call was made; no check of the table's D call, TRDD3, against the DNA was made. Per germline, CDR1 GEAIGNYY and CDR2 EKD. This CDR3 has 16 residues. This chain's CDR3 is CACDTGLPRGTDKFIF. The CDR3 DNA reads as TGTGCCTGTGACACTGGCTTGCCCAGGGGCACCGATAAATTCATCTTT.

As for this clone: The protein recorded in TCRdb matches a much larger clone and deviates from this DNA's translation at residue 11, suggesting a read error; the protein here is obtained by translating the DNA. V and J are TRDV2 and TRDJ1, with a possible D match to TRDD3 (5 bases). The J gene, missing from TCRdb, was assigned here through DNA to germline matching. V was clipped by 0 bases and J by 0 bases, with 22 bases between them. The CDR3 is made up of 19 amino acids. CDR1 and CDR2 (germline): GEAIGNYY, EKD. The CDR3 DNA reads as TGTGCCTGTGACACCTTGGCCAGCGGGGGGGGTACTAACACCGATAAACTCATCTTT. This encodes CACDTLASGGGTNTDKLIF.

This clone was seen at least ten times. The amino acid sequence in TCRdb belongs to a much larger clone and departs from this DNA's translation at residue 13, likely a sequencing read error; the sequence shown is translated from the DNA. V gene TRDV1 combines with J gene TRDJ1; TRDD3 aligns across 13 bases. The germline gives CDR1 TSWWSYY, CDR2 QGS. Trimming removed 2 bases from V and 3 bases from J; junction bases left unmatched: 9. CDR3 length equals 18 residues. As DNA, the CDR3 is TGTGCTCTTGGGGAATCAAATAAACTGGGGGATACGGCCGATAAACTCATCTTT. It is translated as CALGESNKLGDTADKLIF.

Note on this clone: TCRdb's listed protein matches a much larger clone and diverges from this DNA's translation at residue 17, likely through a read error; the protein shown comes from the DNA. The chain combines TRDV1 with TRDJ1, with TRDD3 identical over 13 bases. CDR3 length equals 19 residues. Germline lookup yields CDR1 TSWWSYY and CDR2 QGS. The DNA of the CDR3 is TGTGCTCTTGGACGGGATCGTCCACGTACTGGGGGATACGCCGATAAACACATCTTT. Its protein is CALGRDRPRTGGYADKHIF.

This clone has a handful of counts. The protein given by TCRdb reflects a much larger clone and differs at residue 6 from this DNA's translation, likely from a read error; the protein shown is the DNA's translation. The V call is TRDV1, the J call TRDJ1, with D unresolved. The CDR3 is 15 amino acids. Germline CDR1 is TSWWSYY and CDR2 is QGS. With 1 base removed from V and 2 bases from J, the gap between germline ends came to 11 bases. CDR3 residues: CALGEQRGSTDKLIF. CDR3 nucleotide sequence: TGTGCTCTTGGGGAACAGAGGGGTTCGACCGATAAACTCATCTTT.

This clone was recorded many times. The J gene is TRDJ1, the V gene TRDV1, with D unresolved. The length of the CDR3 is 15 residues. Between the trimmed V and J ends, which lost 3 bases and 3 bases, there was a span of 14 bases. Germline loops: CDR1 TSWWSYY, CDR2 QGS. The CDR3 reads CALGDPPVISDKLIF. CDR3 DNA sequence: TGTGCTCTTGGGGACCCCCCGGTGATTTCCGATAAACTCATCTTT.

This clone was counted ten times or more. A much bigger clone sits one base away, suggesting this may be a read error. Other DNA variants within this sample encode the same CDR3. The chain joins TRDV1 to TRDJ1; 7 bases fit TRDD3. From germline, CDR1 is TSWWSYY and CDR2 QGS. Unmatched junction bases numbered 18, after V lost 2 bases and J lost 0 bases. The CDR3 extends over 20 amino acids. The CDR3 nucleotides are TGTGCTCTTGGGGAAAGGAAATCCGGGGTGGGGGACCTGTACACCGATAAACTCATCTTT. The encoded protein is CALGERKSGVGDLYTDKLIF.

The sample holds many counts of this clone. A far larger clone is one base from this, pointing to a likely read error. This CDR3 is also generated by other DNA sequences in the sample. The CDR3 is CALGGRINRSCRDTDKLIF. In DNA, the CDR3 is TGTGCCCTTGGGGGACGTATAAACCGCTCGTGTAGGGACACCGATAAACTCATCTTT. V usage is TRDV1 and J usage is TRDJ1; 7 bases match TRDD3. TCRdb records no J gene; here it was assigned by comparing the DNA to germline. The CDR3 contains 19 residues. Germline values: CDR1 TSWWSYY, CDR2 QGS.

In this sample, this clone turned up a few times. The mismatch at residue 14 between this DNA's translation and the TCRdb protein of a much larger clone likely reflects a read error; the protein shown is translated from the DNA. The chain is built from TRDV1 and TRDJ1; the match to TRDD3 covers 10 bases. The J gene was missing in TCRdb and was found by matching the end of the DNA to germline. CDR3 length: 20 residues. Germline CDR1 TSWWSYY, CDR2 QGS. Trimming removed 5 bases from V and 0 bases from J; junction bases left unmatched: 18. CDR3 bases: TGTGCTCTTGGGTGTCCTTCCCTCGGACTTACTGGGGGATACACCGATAAACTCATCTTT. Protein product: CALGCPSLGLTGGYTDKLIF.

This clone has more than one count but fewer than ten. A far larger clone is off by one base, so a read error is likely. This specimen includes other DNA sequences encoding the same CDR3. The chain has TRDV1 and TRDJ1, with D perhaps TRDD1 (6 bases). TCRdb leaves out the J gene; it was filled in here by matching the DNA to germline. The CDR3 is 28 amino acids. Trimming shortened V by 0 bases and J by 0 bases, and 47 bases separated the two germline ends. CDR1 and CDR2 (germline): TSWWSYY, QGS. Written as DNA, the CDR3 is TGTGCTCTTGGGGAACTCCCGTTTCCCCCTCTGGCTACTAAGAAATATTTACGGGTCCTTGCTTACACCGATAAACTCATCTTT. Encoded protein: CALGELPFPPLATKKYLRVLAYTDKLIF.

This clone was recorded at least ten times. The chain recombines TRDV1 with TRDJ1; 12 bases are shared with TRDD3. The J segment lost 1 base and the V segment lost 3 bases, leaving 12 bases of the junction unmatched. The germline V gene has CDR1 TSWWSYY and CDR2 QGS. CDR3 size: 19 residues. The CDR3 DNA reads as TGTGCTCTTGGGGATGTACGTACTGGGGGATACTTGGGCACCGATAAACTCATCTTT. It translates to CALGDVRTGGYLGTDKLIF.

This clone turned up a few times. TCRdb shows a much larger clone's protein in place of this DNA's translation, and the two differ at residue 14, likely through a read error; the protein shown is translated from the DNA. V gene TRDV2 was called; the J gene was not; the table's D call of TRDD3 was not tested on the DNA. The CDR3 loop spans 16 amino acids. Germline CDR1 is GEAIGNYY and CDR2 is EKD. Here the CDR3 DNA reads TGTGCCTGTGACACGGGGATTTATAGGATCACCGATAAACACATCTTT. Protein: CACDTGIYRITDKHIF.

Concerning this clone: TCRdb pairs this DNA with a much larger clone's protein that differs at residue 4, likely a read error; the protein shown was translated from the DNA. The V gene is TRDV1, the J gene TRDJ1, with 8 bases lining up with TRDD3. No J gene was available from TCRdb, and it was assigned here by a germline match of the DNA. The CDR3 is 20 residues long. Germline V CDR1 and CDR2: TSWWSYY, QGS. CDR3 in amino acids: CALEELCESPGGPYTDKLIF. As DNA, the CDR3 is TGTGCTCTTGAGGAACTCTGCGAGTCCCCTGGGGGACCGTACACCGATAAACTCATCTTT.

To note about this clone: This likely traces to a read error, being one base from a far larger clone. This sample includes further DNA sequences coding for the same CDR3. The chain combines TRDV1 with TRDJ3; D may be TRDD2 (5 bases). TCRdb records no J gene; here it was assigned by comparing the DNA to germline. The CDR3 consists of 22 residues. Per germline, CDR1 TSWWSYY and CDR2 QGS. The V end was cut by 4 bases, the J end by 0 bases, with 25 bases between. The CDR3 protein is CALGGLPPGYLPSSWDTRQMFF. The CDR3, as DNA: TGTGCTCTTGGGGGACTTCCCCCGGGGTACCTACCGAGCTCCTGGGACACCCGACAGATGTTTTTC.

About this clone: TCRdb has a much larger clone's protein, which differs at residue 11 from the translation of this DNA, likely because of a read error; what is shown is the protein translated from the DNA. Here the CDR3 DNA reads TGTGCCTGTGACCCCCTAATGGGGGATACGATCGATAAACTCATCTTT. Translating it yields CACDPLMGDTIDKLIF. The rearrangement links TRDV2 to TRDJ1; TRDD3 matches 11 bases. Because TCRdb records no J gene, it was assigned here through a match of the DNA to germline. This CDR3 contains 16 residues. V shed 3 bases, J shed 4 bases, and the junction held 9 bases outside the gene matches. Germline CDR1 GEAIGNYY, CDR2 EKD.

With regard to this clone: A far larger clone is one nucleotide away, so this likely arose from a read error. Other nucleotide sequences in the sample specify the same CDR3. The chain employs TRDV1 and TRDJ1; 11 bases map to TRDD3. CDR1 is TSWWSYY and CDR2 is QGS in the germline V gene. J lost 0 bases, V lost 9 bases, and 21 bases had no gene match. This CDR3 has 20 residues. CDR3 protein: CALGPIYWGISHPYTDKLIF. The DNA of the CDR3 is TGTGCTCTCGGGCCGATTTACTGGGGGATATCCCACCCGTACACCGATAAACTCATCTTT.

A word on this clone: The protein TCRdb lists belongs to a much larger clone and differs from this DNA's translation at residue 5, which points to a read error; the protein shown is made from the DNA. The chain links TRDV1 to TRDJ1; D remains ambiguous. No J segment appears in TCRdb, so it was assigned here by matching the sequence to germline. The CDR3 runs 16 residues. Germline CDR1 and CDR2: TSWWSYY and QGS. Trimming took off 6 bases at V and 2 bases at J, with 19 bases between the two ends. As DNA, the CDR3 is TGTGCTCTTGGTGAGATCTGCGAACTTAAAACCGATAAACTCATCTTT. Translated: CALGEICELKTDKLIF.

This clone was seen a handful of times. TCRdb shows a much larger clone's protein in place of this DNA's translation, and the two differ at residue 5, likely through a read error; the protein shown is translated from the DNA. The V gene is TRDV2, the J gene TRDJ3, with 12 nucleotides matching TRDD3. TCRdb supplies no J gene; here it was assigned by aligning the nucleotide sequence to germline. CDR3 length equals 21 residues. V gave up 3 bases and J gave up 2 bases; unmatched junction bases: 13. In germline, CDR1 is GEAIGNYY, CDR2 EKD. The chain's CDR3 is CACDAASLLGDTTWDTRQMFF. Here the CDR3 DNA reads TGTGCCTGTGACGCCGCGTCCCTACTGGGGGATACCACCTGGGACACCCGACAGATGTTTTTC.

This clone appeared a few times. This DNA's translation and the protein TCRdb lists, from a much larger clone, do not match at residue 5, likely due to a read error; the protein shown is translated from the DNA. The chain couples TRDV2 to TRDJ1; 8 positions agree with TRDD3. TCRdb supplies no J gene; here it was assigned by aligning the nucleotide sequence to germline. The germline gives CDR1 GEAIGNYY, CDR2 EKD. This CDR3 is built from 12 residues. The V gene end was trimmed by 2 bases and the J gene end by 10 bases; junction bases not matched to a gene: 5. The CDR3 spells CACDKEGYGLIF. The DNA of the CDR3 is TGTGCCTGTGACAAAGAGGGATACGGACTCATCTTT.

A note on this clone: One base separates it from a far larger clone, so it is likely a read error. The same CDR3 can be traced to other DNA sequences in this sample. The CDR3 sequence: CALGDYWSLFLRSGGTPYTDKLIF. The CDR3 DNA reads as TGTGCCCTTGGGGATTATTGGTCCCTCTTCCTACGTTCAGGGGGAACACCGTACACCGATAAACTCATCTTT. The V and J genes are TRDV1 and TRDJ1; TRDD2 matches at 8 bases. Here the J gene came from matching the DNA to germline, since TCRdb omits it. The CDR3 has 24 residues. Germline CDR1 TSWWSYY, CDR2 QGS.

Comments on this clone: This likely stems from a read error, as it lies one base from a far larger clone. Other DNA variants within this sample encode the same CDR3. The chain has TRDV1 and TRDJ1, with TRDD3 matching over 12 bases. The J gene, absent from TCRdb, was called here by matching the DNA to germline. Germline V gene data show CDR1 as TSWWSYY and CDR2 as QGS. CDR3 length: 19 amino acids. The CDR3 region has the DNA TGCGCTCTTGGGGACCGCGACTGGGGGATACCCAGAAACACCGATAAACTCATCTTT. Translated: CALGDRDWGIPRNTDKLIF.